A selection of T cell receptor beta chains follows, all from one sample in a study of T cells after yellow fever vaccination. TCRdb fed the 5' RACE reads into MiXCR, producing one record per CDR3 protein. The sample yields 350,000 to 450,000 distinct CDR3 sequences, roughly 20% seen once. This specimen was PBMCs, taken before the yellow fever booster vaccination. The receptors come from a man between 18 and 35 years old who received the YFV17D yellow fever vaccine. Both conserved end residues are part of each CDR3. Each record gives: CDR3 length, V gene, D gene, clone size, J gene, CDR3 protein, CDR3 DNA. A D gene is named only where the DNA matches it firmly. Clone size is stated in some rows and not others, as once, few, many or a class when expanded.

17,TRBV10-3,TRBD2,-,TRBJ2-3,CAISEFGTSGRTDTQYF,TGTGCCATCAGTGAGTTCGGGACTAGCGGGAGGACAGATACGCAGTATTTT
16,TRBV7-9,-,few,TRBJ2-2,CASSFRAPANTGELFF,TGTGCCAGCAGCTTTCGGGCACCTGCGAACACCGGGGAGCTGTTTTTT
16,TRBV7-2,-,-,TRBJ2-3,CASSLITGAVTDTQYF,TGTGCCAGCAGCTTAATTACGGGGGCCGTCACAGATACGCAGTATTTT
16,TRBV6-5,TRBD2,many,TRBJ2-2,CASSRPSGGLSGELFF,TGTGCCAGCAGCCGACCTAGCGGGGGTCTCTCCGGGGAGCTGTTTTTT
14,TRBV7-9,TRBD1,-,TRBJ1-6,CASSRGQGNSPLHF,TGTGCCAGCAGCAGGGGACAGGGGAATTCACCCCTCCACTTT
15,TRBV4-2,TRBD1,few,TRBJ1-2,CASSQGSGTGDGYTF,TGTGCCAGCAGCCAAGGTTCCGGGACAGGGGATGGCTACACCTTC
18,TRBV4-1,TRBD2,few,TRBJ2-5,CASSQRLAGGLYQETQYF,TGCGCCAGCAGCCAACGACTAGCGGGGGGGCTGTACCAAGAGACCCAGTACTTC
15,TRBV6-5,TRBD1,few,TRBJ1-4,CASRRTGTGDEKLFF,TGTGCCAGCAGAAGAACCGGGACAGGGGATGAAAAACTGTTTTTT
13,TRBV12-3/TRBV12-4,-,once,TRBJ2-7,CASSRDIAYEQYF,TGTGCCAGCAGTCGGGACATTGCCTACGAGCAGTACTTC
13,TRBV7-2,-,few,TRBJ2-1,CASSLGGKDEQFF,TGTGCCAGCAGCTTAGGGGGTAAAGATGAGCAGTTCTTC
15,TRBV20-1,TRBD2,few,TRBJ2-5,CSARDTGLAIETQYF,TGCAGTGCTAGAGATACGGGACTAGCTATTGAGACCCAGTACTTC
12,TRBV29-1,-,few,TRBJ2-3,CSVEVNLDTQYF,TGCAGCGTTGAAGTCAACCTAGATACGCAGTATTTT
13,TRBV7-3,-,few,TRBJ2-2,CASSLTVPGELFF,TGTGCCAGCAGCTTAACTGTGCCCGGGGAGCTGTTTTTT
12,TRBV6-5,-,many,TRBJ1-2,CASSPTGNGYTF,TGTGCCAGCAGCCCCACGGGGAATGGCTACACCTTC
12,TRBV2,-,few,TRBJ1-5,CASSAGSQPQHF,TGTGCCAGCAGTGCAGGGAGTCAGCCCCAGCATTTT
13,TRBV7-3,-,-,TRBJ2-3,CASSLAPSERQYF,TGTGCCAGCAGCTTAGCTCCTAGCGAGCGGCAGTATTTT
15,TRBV4-1,-,-,TRBJ2-1,CASSHRQVVDNEQFF,TGCGCCAGCAGCCACCGACAGGTTGTCGACAATGAGCAGTTCTTC
13,TRBV10-3,-,few,TRBJ1-4,CAINREVHEKLFF,TGTGCCATCAACAGGGAGGTGCATGAAAAACTGTTTTTT
15,TRBV5-1,-,few,TRBJ2-1,CASSLSGARSNEQFF,TGCGCCAGCAGCTTGTCGGGGGCTAGGAGCAATGAGCAGTTCTTC
16,TRBV4-2,-,few,TRBJ2-3,CASSQVSGLSTDTQYF,TGTGCCAGCAGCCAAGTTAGCGGCCTTAGCACAGATACGCAGTATTTT
14,TRBV10-2,-,few,TRBJ2-2,CASRGAGVPGELFF,TGCGCCAGCAGGGGGGCAGGGGTACCCGGGGAGCTGTTTTTT
15,TRBV3-1,TRBD1,-,TRBJ1-5,CASSPGTGLYQPQHF,TGTGCCAGCAGCCCGGGGACAGGATTGTATCAGCCCCAGCATTTT
15,TRBV9,-,-,TRBJ2-1,CASSVDGGIYNEQFF,TGTGCCAGCAGCGTAGACGGGGGAATCTACAATGAGCAGTTCTTC
16,TRBV12-3/TRBV12-4,TRBD2,-,TRBJ2-2,CASSQGLAGGPGELFF,TGTGCCAGCAGTCAGGGACTAGCGGGGGGGCCCGGGGAGCTGTTTTTT
14,TRBV5-1,-,-,TRBJ2-2,CASSFRPGTGELFF,TGCGCCAGCAGCTTTAGGCCGGGGACCGGGGAGCTGTTTTTT
14,TRBV1,-,few,TRBJ2-3,CTSSQDPAADTQYF,TGCACCAGCAGCCAAGATCCCGCGGCAGATACGCAGTATTTT
16,TRBV4-2,-,many,TRBJ2-2,CASSQGRRGNTGELFF,TGTGCCAGCAGCCAAGGGAGGAGGGGGAACACCGGGGAGCTGTTTTTT
14,TRBV7-9,-,few,TRBJ2-3,CASSWTVNTDTQYF,TGTGCCAGCAGCTGGACGGTAAACACAGATACGCAGTATTTT
15,TRBV27,TRBD2,-,TRBJ2-3,CAIQDLLAGTDTQYF,TGTGCCATCCAGGATTTGCTAGCGGGCACAGATACGCAGTATTTT
16,TRBV6-2/TRBV6-3,TRBD2,many,TRBJ2-1,CASSYLAGGIYNEQFF,TGTGCCAGCAGTTACCTAGCGGGGGGTATATACAATGAGCAGTTCTTC
17,TRBV20-1,-,-,TRBJ2-3,CSARVDRGPGSTDTQYF,TGCAGTGCTAGAGTCGATCGGGGCCCCGGTTCGACAGATACGCAGTATTTT
14,TRBV5-1,-,few,TRBJ2-3,CASSEGDRTDTQYF,TGCGCCAGTTCGGAGGGAGACCGCACAGATACGCAGTATTTT
12,TRBV20-1,-,-,TRBJ1-2,CSVVLQGVSYTF,TGCAGTGTTGTGCTACAGGGAGTTAGCTACACCTTC
15,TRBV5-1,TRBD1,few,TRBJ1-2,CASSPRQGRNYGYTF,TGCGCCAGCAGCCCTAGACAGGGGAGGAACTATGGCTACACCTTC
14,TRBV29-1,TRBD1,-,TRBJ2-5,CSVSRQGAGETQYF,TGCAGCGTTTCAAGACAGGGGGCGGGAGAGACCCAGTACTTC
16,TRBV4-1,-,-,TRBJ1-2,CASSPEGPRGVEGYTF,TGCGCCAGCAGCCCCGAGGGACCCAGGGGAGTTGAAGGCTACACCTTC
15,TRBV5-1,TRBD1,once,TRBJ2-5,CASSLAGVGGETQYF,TGCGCCAGCAGCTTGGCCGGGGTAGGGGGCGAGACCCAGTACTTC
13,TRBV29-1,-,-,TRBJ1-1,CSVKTDLNTEAFF,TGCAGCGTGAAGACCGACTTGAACACTGAAGCTTTCTTT
15,TRBV7-2,TRBD1,few,TRBJ1-4,CASSPRTGVNEKLFF,TGTGCCAGCAGCCCGAGGACAGGAGTAAATGAAAAACTGTTTTTT
15,TRBV20-1,-,many,TRBJ2-5,CSARGWVGPRETQYF,TGCAGTGCTAGAGGATGGGTGGGCCCGCGGGAGACCCAGTACTTC
14,TRBV9,TRBD2,-,TRBJ2-7,CASSATSEEFEQYF,TGTGCCAGCAGCGCAACTAGCGAGGAGTTCGAGCAGTACTTC
13,TRBV7-9,-,-,TRBJ2-2,CASRPRATGELFF,TGTGCCAGCAGACCTCGGGCGACCGGGGAGCTGTTTTTT
14,TRBV5-6,-,-,TRBJ1-1,CASSPQVSNTEAFF,TGTGCCAGCAGCCCACAGGTCTCGAACACTGAAGCTTTCTTT
16,TRBV6-5,-,-,TRBJ2-1,CASSYSRITGTYEQFF,TGTGCCAGCAGTTACTCTCGCATCACAGGCACCTATGAGCAGTTCTTC
16,TRBV20-1,TRBD2,few,TRBJ2-3,CSARVSSGGSTDTQYF,TGCAGTGCGAGAGTATCCAGCGGGGGCAGCACAGATACGCAGTATTTT
15,TRBV6-5,-,-,TRBJ1-1,CASSAAYGVEVRAFF,TGTGCCAGCAGTGCGGCCTACGGGGTCGAAGTCAGGGCTTTCTTT
17,TRBV7-8,TRBD2,few,TRBJ2-1,CASSRSRGGSSYNEQFF,TGTGCCAGCAGCCGAAGCCGGGGGGGAAGCTCCTACAATGAGCAGTTCTTC
15,TRBV7-8,-,few,TRBJ1-2,CASSLRRGAAYGYTF,TGTGCCAGCAGCTTACGACGGGGGGCTGCCTATGGCTACACCTTC
18,TRBV7-8,TRBD2,many,TRBJ2-3,CASSLRGSGGALSGTQYF,TGTGCCAGCAGCTTGAGGGGAAGCGGGGGGGCTTTATCGGGTACGCAGTATTTT